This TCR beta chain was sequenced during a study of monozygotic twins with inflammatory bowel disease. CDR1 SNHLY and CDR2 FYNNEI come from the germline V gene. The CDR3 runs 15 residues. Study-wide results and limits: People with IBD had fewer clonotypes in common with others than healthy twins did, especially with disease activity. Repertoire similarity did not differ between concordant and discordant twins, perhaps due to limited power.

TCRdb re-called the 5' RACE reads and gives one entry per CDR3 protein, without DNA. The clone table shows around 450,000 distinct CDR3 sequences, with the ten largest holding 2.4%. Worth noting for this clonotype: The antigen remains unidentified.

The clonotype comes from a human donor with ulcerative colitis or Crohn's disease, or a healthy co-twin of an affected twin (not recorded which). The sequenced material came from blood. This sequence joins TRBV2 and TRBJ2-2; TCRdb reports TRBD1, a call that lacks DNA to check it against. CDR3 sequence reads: CASRGQGRNTGELFF.